The 25 T cell receptor beta chains below were found in one sample sequenced in a study of T cells in localized non-small cell lung cancer. Using immunoSEQ multiplex PCR, the repertoire was profiled, and TCRdb retains in-frame clones only, with some absent. Of roughly 16,000 clones listed, approximately 89% are singletons. Sequences were derived from peripheral blood, sampled before any cancer treatment. All receptors derive from a woman aged 40-70 years with stage I lung adenocarcinoma.

V usage is TRBV6-4 and J usage is TRBJ1-2, with 7 nucleotides matching TRBD1. The germline CDR1 and CDR2 sequences are MRHNA and SNTAGT. Trimming at V came to 5 bases and at J to 4 bases, leaving 1 base not matched to a gene. CDR3 length: 12 amino acids. In DNA form, the CDR3 reads TGTGCCAGCAGTAGACAGGGCTATGGCTACACCTTC. As protein: CASSRQGYGYTF.

The CDR3, as DNA: TGTGCCAGCTCACTGGGACACCAGAACACTGAAGCTTTCTTT. Its protein is CASSLGHQNTEAFF. V gene TRBV18 combines with J gene TRBJ1-1, with a possible D match to TRBD1 (6 bases). The germline gives CDR1 KGHSH, CDR2 LQKENI. Trimming left V 4 bases short and J 1 base short, with 10 bases between. The CDR3 is 14 residues long.

This rearrangement joins TRBV5-1 to TRBJ2-5; weak D call: TRBD2 (6 bases). CDR1 and CDR2 from the germline V gene are SGHRS and YFSETQ. V was pared by 4 bases and J by 5 bases, with 18 bases between. CDR3 length equals 15 residues. The CDR3 region has the DNA TGCGCCAGCAGCCAAATCCCGGGAGTTGGCGAGACCCAGTACTTC. Translating it yields CASSQIPGVGETQYF. Together with reference TRBV5-1 and TRBJ2-5, the CDR3 gives the full variable domain: KAGVTQTPRYLIKTRGQQVTLSCSPISGHRSVSWYQQTPGQGLQFLFEYFSETQRNKGNFPGRFSGRQFSNSRSEMNVSTLELGDSALYLCASSQIPGVGETQYFGPGTRLLVL.

The chain joins TRBV19 to TRBJ1-5; TRBD1 aligns across 7 bases. Per germline, CDR1 LNHDA and CDR2 SQIVND (reference sequence). The CDR3 has 14 amino acids. V trimming: 5 bases; J trimming: 3 bases; junction bases outside the gene matches: 4. The CDR3: CASSVTGDNQPQHF. Written as DNA, the CDR3 is TGTGCCAGTAGTGTTACAGGGGACAATCAGCCCCAGCATTTT.

The chain is built from TRBV29-1 and TRBJ1-1; D gene ambiguous. Germline values: CDR1 SQVTM, CDR2 ANQGSEA. There are 11 residues in the CDR3. V lost 3 bases and J lost 8, with 10 bases in between. Here the CDR3 DNA reads TGCAGCGTTGAGCGGGCCGTAGAAGCTTTCTTT. This sequence encodes CSVERAVEAFF.

This chain joins TRBV18 and TRBJ1-4; D unresolved. The germline gives CDR1 KGHSH, CDR2 LQKENI. The CDR3 extends over 14 amino acids. V lost 3 bases, J lost 3 bases, and 8 bases lay in between. The CDR3 is CASSPRSANEKLFF. In nucleotides, the CDR3 is TGTGCCAGCTCACCCAGGTCAGCTAATGAAAAACTGTTTTTT.

The chain uses TRBV5-4 and TRBJ2-5, with 8 bases matching TRBD2. V lost 5 bases to trimming and J lost 5 bases; unmatched junction nucleotides: 14. The CDR3 is 16 amino acids. Germline V gene data show CDR1 as SGHNT and CDR2 as YYREEE (reference sequence). The CDR3 nucleotides read TGTGCCAGCAGACCCCCCGGGCCGGGGGGGCGCGAGACCCAGTACTTC. It specifies CASRPPGPGGRETQYF.

The chain combines TRBV7-2 with TRBJ2-5, with D perhaps TRBD2 (5 bases). Trimming took off 3 bases at V and 5 bases at J, with 16 bases between the two ends. This CDR3 is 15 amino acids long. Per the germline V gene, CDR1 is SGHTA and CDR2 is FQGNSA. The CDR3, as DNA: TGTGCCAGCAGCTTGAATCGGGGTTCCGGGGAGACCCAGTACTTC. This gives the protein CASSLNRGSGETQYF.

The chain couples TRBV27 to TRBJ1-1, with 8 bases aligning to TRBD1. The CDR3 is 13 amino acids. The V and J ends lost 3 bases and 7 bases, in that order; junction bases with no gene match: 4. Germline V CDR1 and CDR2: MNHEY, SMNVEV (reference sequence). The CDR3 here is CASSLTGVDEAFF. In DNA, the CDR3 is TGTGCCAGCAGTTTGACAGGGGTAGATGAAGCTTTCTTT.

The rearrangement joins TRBV5-1 to TRBJ2-3, with 9 bases that match TRBD2. The V gene's germline CDR1 is SGHRS and CDR2 YFSETQ. V trimming: 4 bases; J trimming: 3 bases; junction bases outside the gene matches: 9. This CDR3 spans 16 amino acids. The CDR3 DNA sequence: TGCGCCAGCAGCCTGGGGGGGACTAGCCCGACAGATACGCAGTATTTT. Translated: CASSLGGTSPTDTQYF.

This rearrangement joins TRBV4-2 to TRBJ2-2; D is possibly TRBD2 (5 bases). The germline CDR1 and CDR2 sequences are LGHNA and YNFKEQ. V gave up 0 bases and J gave up 4 bases, with 12 bases separating them. The CDR3 is 16 amino acids. The DNA for the CDR3 is TGTGCCAGCAGCCAAGAACTAGTTCTGTCCACCGGGGAGCTGTTTTTT. This encodes CASSQELVLSTGELFF.

V gene TRBV18 combines with J gene TRBJ2-5, with 7 bases identical to TRBD2. The trim removed 6 bases at V and 5 bases at J, leaving 0 bases unmatched. CDR3 length: 11 amino acids. The germline V gene encodes CDR1 KGHSH and CDR2 LQKENI. The CDR3 region has the DNA TGTGCCAGCTCCGGGAGGGAGACCCAGTACTTC. Protein: CASSGRETQYF.

The genes are TRBV5-4 and TRBJ1-2; 12 bases match TRBD1. J gave up 7 bases and V 1 base, and 5 bases lay outside the gene matches. The CDR3 is 15 residues long. The V gene's germline CDR1 is SGHNT and CDR2 YYREEE (reference sequence). The CDR3 loop reads CASSLPGTGGAGYTF. The CDR3 bases are TGTGCCAGCAGCTTGCCCGGGACAGGGGGCGCTGGCTACACCTTC.

This clone was seen a single time. V gene TRBV5-1 combines with J gene TRBJ2-2, with D perhaps being TRBD1 or TRBD2 (5 bases each). Germline V lookup: CDR1 SGHRS, CDR2 YFSETQ. The germline V and J ends were trimmed by 4 bases and 3 bases, with 7 bases remaining between them. CDR3 size: 13 residues. The CDR3 protein is CASSMGDTGELFF. The DNA for the CDR3 is TGCGCCAGCAGCATGGGGGACACCGGGGAGCTGTTTTTT.

CDR3 loop: CAWSPGQGLYGYTF. Written as DNA, the CDR3 is TGTGCCTGGAGTCCGGGACAGGGTCTTTATGGCTACACCTTC. The chain uses TRBV30 and TRBJ1-2, with 9 bases matching TRBD1. The CDR3 spans 14 residues. Trimming cost V 2 bases and J 5 bases; bases outside gene matches: 6. Germline CDR1 GTSNPN, CDR2 SVGIG (reference sequence).

The chain combines TRBV18 with TRBJ2-1, with 9 bases aligning to TRBD1. The trim removed 4 bases at V and 7 bases at J, leaving 2 bases unmatched. The germline gives CDR1 KGHSH, CDR2 LQKENI. This CDR3 spans 13 amino acids. Written as DNA, the CDR3 is TGTGCCAGCTCACAGACAGGGGGTAATGAGCAGTTCTTC. Residues: CASSQTGGNEQFF.

The chain combines TRBV9 with TRBJ1-4, with unresolved D. There are 13 residues in the CDR3. Trimming took 2 bases from V and 8 from J, leaving 10 bases between them. CDR1 is SGDLS, CDR2 YYNGEE, per germline. CDR3 amino acids: CASSVRASEKLFF. The CDR3, as DNA: TGTGCCAGCAGCGTCCGAGCGAGCGAAAAACTGTTTTTT. Supplemented by reference TRBV9 and TRBJ1-4, the full variable domain reads DSGVTQTPKHLITATGQRVTLRCSPRSGDLSVYWYQQSLDQGLQFLIQYYNGEERAKGNILERFSAQQFPDLHSELNLSSLELGDSALYFCASSVRASEKLFFGSGTQLSVL.

This clone has only one observation. The gene calls are TRBV5-4 and TRBJ1-6; no definite D call. The germline V gene has CDR1 SGHNT and CDR2 YYREEE (reference sequence). The V end lost 0 bases, the J end lost 11 bases, and 12 bases lay between the germline ends. This CDR3 spans 14 amino acids. The DNA for the CDR3 is TGTGCCAGCAGCTTGGATTCAGGCGACCCACCCCTCCACTTT. Translated: CASSLDSGDPPLHF.

The chain is built from TRBV11-2 and TRBJ1-4, with unresolved D. This CDR3 spans 14 amino acids. V lost 5 bases, J lost 7 bases, and 14 bases lay in between. Per germline, CDR1 SGHAT and CDR2 FQNNGV. The CDR3 sequence is CASSGLLVGEKLFF. The CDR3 bases are TGTGCCAGCAGCGGATTGTTGGTGGGTGAAAAACTGTTTTTT.

The chain recombines TRBV30 with TRBJ1-2; no clear D gene. The CDR3 is made up of 16 amino acids. Germline values: CDR1 GTSNPN, CDR2 SVGIG (reference sequence). The V end lost 0 bases, the J end lost 0 bases, and 14 bases lay between the germline ends. CDR3 in amino acids: CAWSVQWVRTNYGYTF. Written as DNA, the CDR3 is TGTGCCTGGAGTGTACAGTGGGTCAGGACTAACTATGGCTACACCTTC.

This sequence joins TRBV28 and TRBJ1-2; possible D gene TRBD1, 5 bases. Germline loops: CDR1 MDHEN, CDR2 SYDVKM. There are 12 residues in the CDR3. V was pared by 1 base and J by 8 bases, with 8 bases between. CDR3 sequence: CASSLLEGGYTF. The CDR3 DNA is TGTGCCAGCAGTTTATTAGAGGGGGGCTACACCTTC.

The rearrangement links TRBV6-5 to TRBJ1-2; D is perhaps TRBD1 (5 bases). CDR1 and CDR2 (germline): MNHEY, SVGAGI. V lost 6 bases and J 1 base, leaving 15 bases between the germline ends. This CDR3 has 15 amino acids. The CDR3 nucleotides are TGTGCCAGCAGAGGTGCGGGGGAGGTTAACTATGGCTACACCTTC. It translates to CASRGAGEVNYGYTF.

The rearrangement uses TRBV19 and TRBJ1-1; 7 bases agree with TRBD1. The germline V gene encodes CDR1 LNHDA and CDR2 SQIVND (reference sequence). The V and J ends lost 3 bases and 0 bases, in that order; junction bases with no gene match: 13. The CDR3 length is 18 residues. The DNA of the CDR3 is TGTGCCAGTAGTATCTCTAAAGGACAGGCCAAATTGAACACTGAAGCTTTCTTT. It yields the protein CASSISKGQAKLNTEAFF.

The chain combines TRBV5-4 with TRBJ1-6; a possible D gene is TRBD1 (6 bases). CDR1 is SGHNT and CDR2 is YYREEE in the germline V gene (reference sequence). Trimming pared 0 bases from V and 7 bases from J, leaving 8 bases between. The length of the CDR3 is 14 residues. CDR3 amino acids: CASSLEQGNSPLHF. In DNA form, the CDR3 reads TGTGCCAGCAGCTTGGAACAGGGAAATTCACCCCTCCACTTT.

The V and J genes are TRBV7-3 and TRBJ2-3, with D perhaps matching TRBD1 or TRBD2 (5 bases each). Germline V gives CDR1 SGHTA, CDR2 FQGTGA. Trimming took 1 base from V and 3 from J, leaving 11 bases between them. The CDR3 is made up of 15 amino acids. The DNA of the CDR3 is TGTGCCAGCAGCTTAAGCAGGGAGCTTACAGATACGCAGTATTTT. Encoded protein: CASSLSRELTDTQYF.